The T cell receptor beta chain described here comes from a study of blood T cell repertoires in COVID-19. In the original processing: Reference gene primer amplification gave nucleated cell count estimates. TCRdb keeps only in-frame clones here, not all; method: immunoSEQ multiplex PCR. V and J calls and clone size are given by that table; D and trimming were obtained from the DNA. The table records roughly 440,000 clones, around 88% of them present only once. V was cut by 9 bases and J by 0 bases, with 11 bases left in between. The CDR3 totals 13 residues. The germline V gene has CDR1 SNHLY and CDR2 FYNNEI. A Seattle source enrolled patients during active infection and followed them longitudinally.

The sample was peripheral blood. This sequence was found in a woman between 50 and 59 years old with COVID-19, enrolled during active disease. The chain has TRBV2 and TRBJ1-1; tentatively, D is TRBD1 (5 bases). The CDR3 protein is CASGEGMNTEAFF. In DNA, the CDR3 is TGTGCCAGTGGGGAGGGGATGAACACTGAAGCTTTCTTT. Combining the CDR3 with reference TRBV2 and TRBJ1-1 gives the whole variable domain EPEVTQTPSHQVTQMGQEVILRCVPISNHLYFYWYRQILGQKVEFLVSFYNNEISEKSEIFDDQFSVERPDGSNFTLKIRSTKLEDSAMYFCASGEGMNTEAFFGQGTRLTVV.